The 31 T cell receptor beta chains below all came from one sample that was sequenced in a study of blood T cell repertoires in COVID-19. Using immunoSEQ multiplex PCR, the repertoire was profiled, and TCRdb retains in-frame clones only, with some absent. The sample carries 200,000 to 250,000 clones, around 89% recorded once. Sequenced input: PBMCs or T cells enriched from blood (not recorded which). All receptors come from a woman younger than 30 in a cohort exposed to, infected with or recovered from COVID-19 (not recorded which).

The J gene is TRBJ1-4, the V gene TRBV20-1, with TRBD1 identical over 10 bases. CDR1 and CDR2 from the germline V gene are DFQATT and SNEGSKA (reference sequence). The CDR3 loop spans 14 amino acids. Losses at the gene ends were 3 bases for V and 7 bases for J; bases not matched to a gene: 5. The CDR3 nucleotides read TGCAGTGCTAGTAAGGGACAGGGGAGTGAAAAACTGTTTTTT. This encodes CSASKGQGSEKLFF.

The chain has TRBV6-6 and TRBJ2-5; D call uncertain. Trimming cost V 0 bases and J 2 bases, with 7 bases left between them. Germline V gives CDR1 MNHNY, CDR2 SVGAGI (reference sequence). This CDR3 comprises 14 residues. CDR3 region: CASSYSSDQETQYF. DNA for the CDR3: TGTGCCAGCAGTTACTCCTCAGATCAAGAGACCCAGTACTTC.

This chain connects TRBV7-9 to TRBJ1-1; possibly TRBD1 for D (6 bases). The V gene's germline CDR1 is SEHNR and CDR2 FQNEAQ (reference sequence). This CDR3 region has 12 residues. Trimming shortened V by 5 bases and J by 6 bases, and 10 bases separated the two germline ends. CDR3 nucleotides: TGTGCCAGCAGCGTGGACAGTGCTGAAGCTTTCTTT. Encoded protein: CASSVDSAEAFF.

The V gene is TRBV5-1, the J gene TRBJ2-1, with 10 bases identical to TRBD1. The CDR3 sequence is 14 residues long. The V gene end was trimmed by 4 bases and the J gene end by 10 bases; junction bases not matched to a gene: 8. Germline loops: CDR1 SGHRS, CDR2 YFSETQ. DNA of the CDR3: TGCGCCAGCAGCAGGGACAGGGGAGTCGGGGAGCAGTTCTTC. Amino acid sequence: CASSRDRGVGEQFF.

This clone was seen more than once but under ten times. The chain couples TRBV7-9 to TRBJ2-1; possibly TRBD1 for D (5 bases). The V gene lost 2 bases and the J gene lost 0 bases, with 8 bases spanning the gap. The germline CDR1 and CDR2 sequences are SEHNR and FQNEAQ (reference sequence). The CDR3 has 15 residues. The CDR3 DNA sequence: TGTGCCAGCAGCTTAAGGGGAAGCTCCTACAATGAGCAGTTCTTC. As protein: CASSLRGSSYNEQFF.

The chain recombines TRBV14 with TRBJ2-7; 9 nucleotides match TRBD1. The CDR3 contains 15 residues. The ends lost 3 bases at V and 0 bases at J; junction bases unmatched: 3. CDR1 is SGHDN and CDR2 is FVKESK in the germline V gene. CDR3: CASSHIQGASYEQYF. Here the CDR3 DNA reads TGTGCCAGCAGCCATATACAGGGGGCCTCCTACGAGCAGTACTTC.

The chain employs TRBV3-1 (or the pseudogene TRBV3-2) and TRBJ2-7; the match to TRBD2 covers 8 bases. The CDR3 spans 16 residues. V shed 1 base and J 4 bases; nucleotides not matched to a gene: 9. In germline, CDR1 is LGHDT, CDR2 YNNKEL (reference sequence). The CDR3 coding sequence is TGTGCCAGCAGCCAAGTAGAAGCGGGGGCGCGGTACGAGCAGTACTTC. Its protein product is CASSQVEAGARYEQYF.

The chain employs TRBV9 and TRBJ1-1; tentative D call: TRBD1 (5 bases). Between the trimmed V and J ends, which lost 4 bases and 9 bases, there was a span of 16 bases. In germline, CDR1 is SGDLS, CDR2 YYNGEE. This CDR3 is built from 13 residues. CDR3 sequence reads: CASSRGFEGKAFF. The CDR3 DNA reads as TGTGCCAGCAGCCGGGGGTTTGAGGGAAAAGCTTTCTTT. Drawing the rest from reference TRBV9 and TRBJ1-1, the complete variable domain is DSGVTQTPKHLITATGQRVTLRCSPRSGDLSVYWYQQSLDQGLQFLIQYYNGEERAKGNILERFSAQQFPDLHSELNLSSLELGDSALYFCASSRGFEGKAFFGQGTRLTVV.

This clone was counted between two and nine times. The V call is TRBV9, the J call TRBJ1-1; TRBD1 agrees at 7 bases. Germline lookup yields CDR1 SGDLS and CDR2 YYNGEE. V dropped 4 bases and J dropped 3; count of bases not matched to a gene: 6. This CDR3 comprises 14 residues. The CDR3 protein is CASSPGQTDTEAFF. In nucleotides, the CDR3 is TGTGCCAGCAGCCCGGGACAGACGGACACTGAAGCTTTCTTT.

This chain joins TRBV29-1 and TRBJ2-7; D is possibly TRBD1 (5 bases). The V and J ends lost 1 base and 2 bases respectively, with 9 bases between them. The CDR3 contains 13 residues. The germline V gene encodes CDR1 SQVTM and CDR2 ANQGSEA. The CDR3: CSVEAGNTYEQYF. The CDR3 DNA is TGCAGCGTTGAAGCAGGGAACACCTACGAGCAGTACTTC.

The J gene is TRBJ2-5, the V gene TRBV18; 14 bases line up with TRBD2. Germline lookup yields CDR1 KGHSH and CDR2 LQKENI. With 6 bases clipped from V and 2 bases from J, the junction kept 5 bases outside the gene matches. This CDR3 has 16 amino acids. The CDR3 protein is CASSRTSGGIQETQYF. The DNA of the CDR3 is TGTGCCAGCTCCCGGACTAGCGGGGGGATTCAAGAGACCCAGTACTTC. Full variable domain (rest looked up from reference TRBV18 and TRBJ2-5): NAGVMQNPRHLVRRRGQEARLRCSPMKGHSHVYWYRQLPEEGLKFMVYLQKENIIDESGMPKERFSAEFPKEGPSILRIQQVVRGDSAAYFCASSRTSGGIQETQYFGPGTRLLVL.

The V gene is TRBV7-9, the J gene TRBJ1-3; 7 positions match TRBD1. Germline CDR1 and CDR2: SEHNR and FQNEAQ (reference sequence). The CDR3 loop spans 16 amino acids. The ends lost 5 bases at V and 2 bases at J; junction bases unmatched: 9. CDR3: CASSVIVTGAGNTIYF. The DNA of the CDR3 is TGTGCCAGCAGCGTGATAGTTACAGGGGCTGGAAACACCATATATTTT.

V is TRBV12-3 or TRBV12-4 and J is TRBJ1-5; a weak D match, TRBD1 (5 bases). V dropped 6 bases and J dropped 6 bases, with 12 bases sitting between them. CDR3 length: 13 amino acids. The CDR3 coding sequence is TGTGCCAGCAGCCTAGGGGAAGCTCAGCCCCAGCATTTT. It specifies CASSLGEAQPQHF.

V usage is TRBV28 and J usage is TRBJ2-5, with unresolved D. CDR1 is MDHEN and CDR2 is SYDVKM in the germline V gene. This CDR3 is 16 amino acids long. Trimming removed 6 bases from V and 2 bases from J, with 19 bases in between. CDR3 region: CASRPAVGSGQETQYF. The DNA of the CDR3 is TGTGCCAGCAGACCCGCCGTAGGATCCGGGCAAGAGACCCAGTACTTC.

The chain links TRBV7-2 to TRBJ2-1; 9 bases are shared with TRBD2. This CDR3 has 15 amino acids. Germline CDR1 reads SGHTA; CDR2 reads FQGNSA. Trimming cost V 6 bases and J 9 bases; bases outside gene matches: 12. The CDR3 is CASRRSGRIIGEQFF. The CDR3 DNA is TGTGCCAGCAGACGAAGCGGGAGGATAATTGGTGAGCAGTTCTTC.

This clone was counted between two and nine times. The chain uses TRBV7-3 and TRBJ1-5; 7 bases are shared with TRBD1. V was pared by 2 bases and J by 2 bases, with 21 bases of the junction left unmatched. CDR3 size: 21 residues. From germline, CDR1 is SGHTA and CDR2 FQGTGA. The CDR3 DNA reads as TGTGCCAGCAGCTTAGCCCCGGAGGACAGGTTTTTCCTGCATGGCAATCAGCCCCAGCATTTT. Translated, it gives CASSLAPEDRFFLHGNQPQHF.

The chain carries TRBV7-8 and TRBJ2-7; 8 positions agree with TRBD1. The CDR3 runs 15 residues. Germline CDR1 SGHVS, CDR2 FQNEAQ. The junction had 10 bases not matched to a gene; V was cut back by 2 bases and J by 7 bases. CDR3 DNA sequence: TGTGCCAGCAGCTTACCGGGACAGGACCTGGGGGAGCAGTACTTC. Its translation: CASSLPGQDLGEQYF.

This chain connects TRBV5-1 to TRBJ1-1; 7 bases are a match to TRBD1. Germline loops: CDR1 SGHRS, CDR2 YFSETQ. The V and J ends lost 7 bases and 10 bases, in that order; junction bases with no gene match: 16. The CDR3 consists of 14 residues. The CDR3 loop reads CASSRNGQDRGAFF. The DNA of the CDR3 is TGCGCCAGCTCCCGTAACGGACAGGACCGAGGAGCTTTCTTT.

The rearrangement uses TRBV14 and TRBJ2-7; 9 bases fit TRBD1. V trimming: 4 bases; J trimming: 3 bases; junction bases outside the gene matches: 10. The CDR3 has 16 amino acids. Germline V gene lookup returns CDR1 SGHDN and CDR2 FVKESK. DNA for the CDR3: TGTGCCAGCAGCCGCCCGCCTGGACAGGGGTTCTACGAGCAGTACTTC. This encodes CASSRPPGQGFYEQYF.

This sequence joins TRBV29-1 and TRBJ1-4; no definite D call. CDR1 and CDR2 from the germline V gene are SQVTM and ANQGSEA. Trimming cost V 0 bases and J 10 bases, with 3 bases left between them. This CDR3 comprises 10 residues. Here the CDR3 DNA reads TGCAGCGTTGAAGACGGAAAACTGTTTTTT. Amino acids: CSVEDGKLFF.

The chain combines TRBV5-1 with TRBJ2-5, with 11 bases fitting TRBD2. Looked up from germline, CDR1 is SGHRS and CDR2 is YFSETQ. Trimming took 6 bases from V and 3 from J; bases not matched to a gene: 7. CDR3 length: 15 amino acids. CDR3 sequence reads: CASKTSGTAEETQYF. The CDR3 bases are TGCGCCAGCAAGACTAGCGGGACAGCTGAAGAGACCCAGTACTTC.

The chain combines TRBV5-6 with TRBJ1-1; D not resolved. The CDR3 totals 13 residues. Trimming stripped 1 base from V and 6 bases from J, with 10 bases between. Looked up from germline, CDR1 is SGHDT and CDR2 is YYEEEE. The CDR3 sequence: CASSLWAWSEAFF. Written as DNA, the CDR3 is TGTGCCAGCAGCTTGTGGGCATGGTCTGAAGCTTTCTTT.

This clone was recorded only once. The V call is TRBV15, the J call TRBJ1-3, with D hard to call. Trimming took 8 bases from V and 0 from J, leaving 17 bases between them. The CDR3 covers 16 residues. Germline loops: CDR1 LNHNV, CDR2 YYDKDF (reference sequence). The CDR3 sequence: CATSNEERLSGNTIYF. CDR3 in DNA: TGTGCCACCTCAAATGAGGAACGTCTCTCTGGAAACACCATATATTTT.

The rearrangement uses TRBV6-1 and TRBJ2-1, with D maybe TRBD2 (6 bases). V was clipped by 2 bases and J by 4 bases, with 12 bases between them. In germline, CDR1 is MNHNS, CDR2 SASEGT. The CDR3 runs to 15 residues. As DNA, the CDR3 is TGTGCCAGCAGTGAACAGCGGGCACTATACAATGAGCAGTTCTTC. Its protein is CASSEQRALYNEQFF.

The rearrangement joins TRBV10-3 to TRBJ2-7; 7 bases line up with TRBD1. After removal of 3 bases from V and 0 bases from J, the junction contained 5 bases not matched to a gene. This CDR3 region has 15 residues. Germline loops: CDR1 ENHRY, CDR2 SYGVKD. CDR3 amino acids: CAISDGTDFSYEQYF. The CDR3 nucleotides are TGTGCCATCAGTGACGGGACAGACTTCTCCTACGAGCAGTACTTC.

This chain links TRBV19 with TRBJ1-2; D possibly corresponds to TRBD1 (5 bases). Trimming pared 5 bases from V and 4 bases from J, leaving 20 bases between. The CDR3 consists of 16 residues. The germline V gene encodes CDR1 LNHDA and CDR2 SQIVND (reference sequence). CDR3 DNA sequence: TGTGCCAGTAGTCCCAACCCTTTGACAGTTCTCTATGGCTACACCTTC. Residues: CASSPNPLTVLYGYTF.

CDR3 sequence reads: CASSPPQEGPTDTQYF. For the CDR3, the DNA is TGTGCCAGCAGCCCCCCCCAGGAGGGCCCCACAGATACGCAGTATTTT. This chain uses TRBV9 with TRBJ2-3; the D gene is possibly TRBD2 (6 bases). CDR1 is SGDLS, CDR2 YYNGEE, per germline. There are 16 residues in the CDR3. Trimming pared 4 bases from V and 2 bases from J, leaving 17 bases between.

The chain carries TRBV7-9 and TRBJ1-1, with 9 bases fitting TRBD1. The V and J ends lost 1 base and 13 bases, in that order; junction bases with no gene match: 7. CDR1 is SEHNR and CDR2 is FQNEAQ in the germline V gene (reference sequence). The CDR3 covers 13 residues. For the CDR3, the DNA is TGTGCCAGCAGCTTAGACGGGGACAGGGCTATTTTCTTT. As protein: CASSLDGDRAIFF.

The rearrangement links TRBV15 to TRBJ1-5, with 7 nucleotides matching TRBD1. Germline V CDR1 and CDR2: LNHNV, YYDKDF (reference sequence). Trimming at V came to 3 bases and at J to 5 bases, leaving 10 bases not matched to a gene. The CDR3 totals 16 residues. The DNA for the CDR3 is TGTGCCACCAGCAGGACAGGGATGGGGTTTGATCAGCCCCAGCATTTT. Its protein is CATSRTGMGFDQPQHF.

This clone has only a few counts. Other nucleotide sequences from this sample produce the same CDR3. This sequence joins TRBV5-1 and TRBJ2-3; TRBD1 agrees at 7 bases. The CDR3 loop spans 14 amino acids. Per the germline V gene, CDR1 is SGHRS and CDR2 is YFSETQ. After removal of 4 bases from V and 0 bases from J, the junction contained 2 bases not matched to a gene. The DNA for the CDR3 is TGCGCCAGCAGCCTGGGACAGAGCACAGATACGCAGTATTTT. Amino acid sequence: CASSLGQSTDTQYF.

The V and J genes are TRBV18 and TRBJ2-2; 10 nucleotides agree with TRBD2. Trimming at V came to 4 bases and at J to 3 bases, leaving 8 bases not matched to a gene. The V gene's germline CDR1 is KGHSH and CDR2 LQKENI. The CDR3 is made up of 17 amino acids. CDR3 nucleotide sequence: TGTGCCAGCTCACTGCTCAACCTAGCGGGGGACACCGGGGAGCTGTTTTTT. This translates into CASSLLNLAGDTGELFF.